Below are 5 T cell receptor beta chains sequenced from a single sample in a study of blood T cell repertoires in COVID-19. Method: immunoSEQ multiplex PCR; TCRdb's copy keeps in-frame clones and lacks some. Seen here are about 190,000 clones, roughly 86% observed once, and the top ten hold about 9.7%. Sequenced: PBMCs or T cells enriched from blood (not recorded which). The source of these receptors is a woman younger than 45 who had recovered from COVID-19.

The V and J genes are TRBV10-3 and TRBJ1-2, with TRBD1 identical over 10 bases. V lost 3 bases, J lost 1 base, and 2 bases stayed unmatched. The CDR3 totals 15 residues. Germline V lookup: CDR1 ENHRY, CDR2 SYGVKD. CDR3 bases: TGTGCCATCAGTGACCGGGACAGGGGTAACTATGGCTACACCTTC. Encoded protein: CAISDRDRGNYGYTF.

The chain combines TRBV18 with TRBJ1-1; TRBD1 matches 10 bases. From germline, CDR1 is KGHSH and CDR2 LQKENI. The CDR3 runs 15 residues. The J segment lost 11 bases and the V segment lost 0 bases, leaving 9 bases of the junction unmatched. CDR3 nucleotides: TGTGCCAGCTCACCACCGGGGAGACAGGGGGCAGGGGCTTTCTTT. It yields the protein CASSPPGRQGAGAFF.

The chain recombines TRBV5-6 with TRBJ1-1; TRBD1 matches at 11 bases. The CDR3 loop spans 15 amino acids. The germline gives CDR1 SGHDT, CDR2 YYEEEE. V trimming: 1 base; J trimming: 5 bases; junction bases outside the gene matches: 4. This CDR3 is CASSLWGTGGTEAFF. DNA for the CDR3: TGTGCCAGCAGCTTGTGGGGGACAGGGGGTACTGAAGCTTTCTTT.

The genes are TRBV5-6 and TRBJ2-1; D gene uncertain. Trimming stripped 1 base from V and 6 bases from J, with 5 bases between. The CDR3 consists of 12 residues. The germline V gene has CDR1 SGHDT and CDR2 YYEEEE. CDR3 amino acids: CASSLLVNEQFF. CDR3 coding DNA: TGTGCCAGCAGCTTGCTAGTCAATGAGCAGTTCTTC.

This sequence joins TRBV27 and TRBJ2-2; TRBD1 matches at 11 bases. The CDR3 spans 16 residues. Germline CDR1 is MNHEY and CDR2 is SMNVEV (reference sequence). Trimming removed 2 bases from V and 3 bases from J; junction bases left unmatched: 2. The DNA for the CDR3 is TGTGCCAGCAGTTTACGGACAGGGGGCGACACCGGGGAGCTGTTTTTT. As protein: CASSLRTGGDTGELFF.